This T cell receptor beta chain was observed in a study of blood T cells in healthy people across ages. General study points: Long-lived donors carried more naive CD4+ cells and greater diversity than aged donors. The unknown donor CMV status may have confounded expanded clonotype changes.

In the case of this clonotype: Antigen: not known.

For the second PCR, which ran for roughly 7 to 11 cycles, a sample-barcoded 5' primer and a J-beta primer mix were used. TCRdb re-analysed the 5' RACE reads in MiXCR, keeping a single row per CDR3 protein. The sample includes about 640,000 distinct CDR3 sequences, 58% of them seen just once. CDR1 is MNHEY, CDR2 SVGAGI, per germline. V was pared by 6 bases and J by 7 bases, with 11 bases of the junction left unmatched. The CDR3 runs to 14 residues. The TCR originated in a man in his fifties or sixties in good health. The chain is built from TRBV6-5 and TRBJ1-2; TRBD1 aligns across 7 bases. Sequences were obtained from blood. The CDR3 region is CASSPRGRLSGYTF. The CDR3 DNA reads as TGTGCCAGCAGCCCCAGGGGGAGGTTATCTGGCTACACCTTC.